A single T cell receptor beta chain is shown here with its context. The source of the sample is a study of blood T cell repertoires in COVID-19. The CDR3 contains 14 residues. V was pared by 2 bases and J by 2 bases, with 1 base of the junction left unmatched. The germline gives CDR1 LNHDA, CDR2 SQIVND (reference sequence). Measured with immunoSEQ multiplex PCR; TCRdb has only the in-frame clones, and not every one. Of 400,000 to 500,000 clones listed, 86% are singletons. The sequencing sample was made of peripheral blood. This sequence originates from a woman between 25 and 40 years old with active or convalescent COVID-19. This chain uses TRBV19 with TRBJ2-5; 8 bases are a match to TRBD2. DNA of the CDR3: TGTGCCAGTAGTATATTAGCGGGACAAGAGACCCAGTACTTC. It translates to CASSILAGQETQYF.